This T cell receptor (beta chain) appears in the sequencing data of a study of blood T cell repertoires in COVID-19. Study details: The United States, Italy and Spain provided the acute and convalescent COVID-19 samples. Sample material is recorded as cDNA or gDNA derived from T cells, B-cell-depleted T cells, or PBMCs.

The CDR3 is 12 residues long. CDR1 is MNHGY, CDR2 SAAAGT, per germline. Between the trimmed V and J ends, which lost 6 bases and 6 bases, there was a span of 9 bases. Per the original methods: Estimation of nucleated cell counts relied on the amplification of reference gene primers. The data were produced by immunoSEQ multiplex PCR, yet TCRdb's version contains in-frame clones alone and is incomplete. The V and J calls and clone size were taken over from that table, and D and trimming were inferred from the DNA. This table holds some 97,000 clones, roughly 88% found once. This receptor was identified in a human donor in a cohort sampled during active COVID-19. Sequencing used peripheral blood. The chain combines TRBV6-8 with TRBJ1-5; D unclear. CDR3 residues: CASRGETQPQHF. In nucleotides, the CDR3 is TGTGCCAGCAGGGGAGAAACTCAGCCCCAGCATTTT.